This T cell receptor (beta chain) was observed in a study of cytomegalovirus exposure and HLA in healthy donors. Whole-study context: The study placed approximately 80% of its 398 genotyped donors in the Caucasian-associated ancestry cluster.

PCR used 60 Vbeta primers and 13 Jbeta primers. Measured with immunoSEQ multiplex PCR; TCRdb has only the in-frame clones, and not every one. The sample lists 65,000 to 100,000 clones; 75% to 80% were seen once. This CDR3 is 15 amino acids long. Trimming removed 0 bases at V and 4 bases at J, with 10 bases between. Germline values: CDR1 SGHVS, CDR2 FNYEAQ. This sequence was found in a female donor in good health and CMV-seronegative. The sequenced sample was PBMCs. V is TRBV7-6 and J is TRBJ1-5; TRBD1 might be the D (6 bases). CDR3 in DNA: TGTGCCAGCAGCTTAGCCAACAGGGTTAATCAGCCCCAGCATTTT. This translates into CASSLANRVNQPQHF.